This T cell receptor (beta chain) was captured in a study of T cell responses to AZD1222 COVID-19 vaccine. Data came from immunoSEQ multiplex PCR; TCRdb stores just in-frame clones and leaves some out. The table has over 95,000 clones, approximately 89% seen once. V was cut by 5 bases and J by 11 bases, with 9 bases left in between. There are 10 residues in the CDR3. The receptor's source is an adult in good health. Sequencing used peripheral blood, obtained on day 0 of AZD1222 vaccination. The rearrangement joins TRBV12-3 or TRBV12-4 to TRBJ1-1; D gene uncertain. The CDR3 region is CASSPYSAFF. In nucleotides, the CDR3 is TGTGCCAGCAGTCCCTACAGTGCTTTCTTT.